This TCR beta chain emerged from a study of blood T cell repertoires in COVID-19. Study at large: Collection of acute and convalescent COVID-19 samples took place in the United States, Italy and Spain. In each case, the material was cDNA or gDNA derived from T cells, B-cell-depleted T cells, or PBMCs.

V was cut by 10 bases and J by 0 bases, with 21 bases left in between. Germline CDR1 SNHLY, CDR2 FYNNEI. This CDR3 spans 16 amino acids. As originally analysed: Counts of nucleated cells, estimated from reference gene primer amplification, were obtained. Only in-frame clones appear in the TCRdb table, and some are missing; sequencing was by immunoSEQ multiplex PCR. That table is the source of V, J and clone size, and D and trimming were worked out from the DNA. The table shows about 75,000 clones, with roughly 87% occurring only once. The chain recombines TRBV2 with TRBJ1-2; D is possibly TRBD1 (6 bases). The TCR originated in a woman between 45 and 65 years old with acute or convalescent COVID-19. The sample consisted of peripheral blood. The CDR3 nucleotides are TGTGCCACCACTCGACAGGCCCTCGGGGCTAACTATGGCTACACCTTC. Translated: CATTRQALGANYGYTF.